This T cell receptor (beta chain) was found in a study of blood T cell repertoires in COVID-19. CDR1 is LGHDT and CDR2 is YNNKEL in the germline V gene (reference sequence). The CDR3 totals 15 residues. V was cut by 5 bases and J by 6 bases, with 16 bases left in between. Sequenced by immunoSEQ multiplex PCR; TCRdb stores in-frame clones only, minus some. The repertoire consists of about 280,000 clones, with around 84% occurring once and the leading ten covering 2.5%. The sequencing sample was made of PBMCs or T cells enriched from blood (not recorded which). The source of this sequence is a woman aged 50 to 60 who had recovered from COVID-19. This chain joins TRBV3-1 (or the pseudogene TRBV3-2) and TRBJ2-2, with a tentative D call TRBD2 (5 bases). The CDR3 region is CASSGREGSAGELFF. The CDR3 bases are TGTGCCAGCAGCGGAAGAGAAGGTAGCGCCGGGGAGCTGTTTTTT.